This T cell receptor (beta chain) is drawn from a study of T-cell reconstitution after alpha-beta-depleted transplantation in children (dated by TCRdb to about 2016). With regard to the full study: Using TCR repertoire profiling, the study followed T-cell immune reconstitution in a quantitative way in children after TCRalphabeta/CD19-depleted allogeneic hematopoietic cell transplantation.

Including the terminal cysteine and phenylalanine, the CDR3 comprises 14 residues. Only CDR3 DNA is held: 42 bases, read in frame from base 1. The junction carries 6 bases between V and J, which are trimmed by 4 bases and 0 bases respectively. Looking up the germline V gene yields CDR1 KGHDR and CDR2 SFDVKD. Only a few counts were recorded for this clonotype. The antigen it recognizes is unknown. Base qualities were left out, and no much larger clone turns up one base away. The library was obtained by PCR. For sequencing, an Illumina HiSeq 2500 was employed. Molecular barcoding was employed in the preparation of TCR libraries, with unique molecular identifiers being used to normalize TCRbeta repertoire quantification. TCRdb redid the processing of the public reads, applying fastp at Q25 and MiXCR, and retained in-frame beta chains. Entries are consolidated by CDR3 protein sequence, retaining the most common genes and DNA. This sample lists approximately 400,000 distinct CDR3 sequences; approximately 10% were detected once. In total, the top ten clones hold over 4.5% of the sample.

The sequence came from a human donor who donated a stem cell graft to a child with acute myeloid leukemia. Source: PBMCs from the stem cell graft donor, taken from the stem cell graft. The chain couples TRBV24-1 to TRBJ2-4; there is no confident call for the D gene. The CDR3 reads CATSEHSAKNIQYF. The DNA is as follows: TGTGCCACCAGTGAACATTCAGCCAAAAACATTCAGTACTTC.